The 15 T cell receptor beta chains in this list originate from one sample, sequenced in a study of blood T cell repertoires in COVID-19. Sequencing used immunoSEQ multiplex PCR; TCRdb keeps in-frame clones, though not all of them. The repertoire has about 140,000 clones, approximately 88% of them found once; the top ten carry under 5.5%. The sequenced material came from PBMCs or T cells enriched from blood (not recorded which). The origin of the receptors is a man between 35 and 55 years old with acute COVID-19.

This clone was detected once. The rearrangement links TRBV9 to TRBJ2-5; 10 nucleotides match TRBD2. Per germline, CDR1 SGDLS and CDR2 YYNGEE. The length of the CDR3 is 16 residues. Trimming at V came to 4 bases and at J to 2 bases, leaving 8 bases not matched to a gene. CDR3 region: CASSPGERGGQETQYF. The CDR3 DNA is TGTGCCAGCAGCCCCGGCGAGCGGGGGGGACAAGAGACCCAGTACTTC. The full variable domain, with the rest looked up from reference TRBV9 and TRBJ2-5, is DSGVTQTPKHLITATGQRVTLRCSPRSGDLSVYWYQQSLDQGLQFLIQYYNGEERAKGNILERFSAQQFPDLHSELNLSSLELGDSALYFCASSPGERGGQETQYFGPGTRLLVL.

This chain connects TRBV27 to TRBJ1-6; 9 bases map to TRBD1. Germline lookup yields CDR1 MNHEY and CDR2 SMNVEV (reference sequence). V trimming: 0 bases; J trimming: 9 bases; junction bases outside the gene matches: 6. CDR3 length equals 16 residues. CDR3 region: CASSLSGQGRSSPLHF. The CDR3 DNA reads as TGTGCCAGCAGTTTATCGGGACAGGGACGCAGTTCACCCCTCCACTTT.

The genes are TRBV5-5 and TRBJ1-5, with D perhaps TRBD1 (5 bases). Per germline, CDR1 SGHKS and CDR2 YYEKEE (reference sequence). This CDR3 region has 14 residues. With 2 bases removed from V and 4 bases from J, the gap between germline ends came to 10 bases. The CDR3 spells CASSFDRLNQPQHF. The CDR3 bases are TGTGCCAGCAGCTTTGACAGATTAAATCAGCCCCAGCATTTT.

V is TRBV2 and J is TRBJ2-1; TRBD2 might be the D (6 bases). CDR3 length: 15 amino acids. Between the trimmed V and J ends, which lost 6 bases and 6 bases, there was a span of 18 bases. Germline CDR1 reads SNHLY; CDR2 reads FYNNEI. The CDR3 DNA is TGTGCCAGCAGCTCCGAGGGACTGGGCTTCAATGAGCAGTTCTTC. Amino acid sequence: CASSSEGLGFNEQFF. The full variable domain, in which reference TRBV2 and TRBJ2-1 provide the parts outside the CDR3, is EPEVTQTPSHQVTQMGQEVILRCVPISNHLYFYWYRQILGQKVEFLVSFYNNEISEKSEIFDDQFSVERPDGSNFTLKIRSTKLEDSAMYFCASSSEGLGFNEQFFGPGTRLTVL.

The gene calls are TRBV29-1 and TRBJ1-1; the D is unclear. The length of the CDR3 is 14 residues. The germline V and J ends were trimmed by 7 bases and 3 bases, with 18 bases remaining between them. Germline V CDR1 and CDR2: SQVTM, ANQGSEA. This CDR3 is CSAHPGNRYTEAFF. The CDR3 nucleotides read TGCAGCGCCCACCCGGGGAATCGGTACACTGAAGCTTTCTTT.

This chain joins TRBV10-3 and TRBJ2-2; 14 bases match TRBD2. CDR1 and CDR2 (germline): ENHRY, SYGVKD. V trimming: 4 bases; J trimming: 6 bases; junction bases outside the gene matches: 1. The CDR3 is 15 amino acids. The CDR3 coding sequence is TGTGCCATCAGTGTGGGACTAGCGGGAGCCGGGGAGCTGTTTTTT. Translating gives CAISVGLAGAGELFF.

The J gene is TRBJ2-3, the V gene TRBV10-3; 8 positions match TRBD1. In germline, CDR1 is ENHRY, CDR2 SYGVKD. The CDR3 loop spans 15 amino acids. The V and J ends lost 5 bases and 0 bases, in that order; junction bases with no gene match: 4. CDR3 in amino acids: CAISKRQGSTDTQYF. CDR3 nucleotide sequence: TGTGCCATCAGTAAAAGACAGGGGAGCACAGATACGCAGTATTTT.

The chain recombines TRBV7-2 with TRBJ2-7, with D maybe TRBD2 (5 bases). This CDR3 comprises 15 residues. Germline V gives CDR1 SGHTA, CDR2 FQGNSA. V was trimmed by 1 base and J by 2 bases, leaving 12 bases between them. The CDR3 DNA sequence: TGTGCCAGCAGCTTAGGGCCCTTCGGGGCCTACGAGCAGTACTTC. Translation gives CASSLGPFGAYEQYF.

The rearrangement joins TRBV7-8 to TRBJ1-5, with 9 bases identical to TRBD1. Looked up from germline, CDR1 is SGHVS and CDR2 is FQNEAQ. The CDR3 length is 14 residues. The trim removed 5 bases at V and 7 bases at J, leaving 6 bases unmatched. The CDR3 DNA reads TGTGCCAGCAGCCCAACAGGGGGCCGACAGCCCCAGCATTTT. Residues: CASSPTGGRQPQHF.

This clone was seen only a few times. CDR3 nucleotides: TGTGCCAGCAGCCAGACTAGTCGTGAGCAGTTCTTC. Amino acids: CASSQTSREQFF. The chain combines TRBV11-3 with TRBJ2-1, with D perhaps matching TRBD2 (6 bases). V lost 5 bases to trimming and J lost 9 bases, with 11 bases between them. This CDR3 is built from 12 residues. The germline gives CDR1 SGHNT, CDR2 YENEEA.

This chain links TRBV18 with TRBJ1-1; D perhaps matches TRBD1 (5 bases). Trimming left V 2 bases short and J 4 bases short, with 14 bases between. The CDR3 consists of 15 residues. The germline CDR1 and CDR2 sequences are KGHSH and LQKENI. The CDR3 DNA reads TGTGCCAGCTCACCAGCCGGGACTTTTGGCACTGAAGCTTTCTTT. This translates into CASSPAGTFGTEAFF.

V usage is TRBV5-1 and J usage is TRBJ2-3, with D possibly matching TRBD1 (5 bases). V was cut by 4 bases and J by 2 bases, with 14 bases left in between. Germline assignment: CDR1 SGHRS and CDR2 YFSETQ. The CDR3 is made up of 15 amino acids. The CDR3 nucleotides read TGCGCCAGCAGCCGCCTGGACACAGACACAGATACGCAGTATTTT. This encodes CASSRLDTDTDTQYF. Looking up the rest from reference TRBV5-1 and TRBJ2-3 gives the full variable domain: KAGVTQTPRYLIKTRGQQVTLSCSPISGHRSVSWYQQTPGQGLQFLFEYFSETQRNKGNFPGRFSGRQFSNSRSEMNVSTLELGDSALYLCASSRLDTDTDTQYFGPGTRLTVL.

The table lists this clone with a count of one. The chain has TRBV21-1 and TRBJ1-2; TRBD1 is the table's D call, not checked against the DNA. TRBV21-1 is listed as a pseudogene. CDR3 length: 15 residues. The CDR3 DNA follows: TGTGCCAGCAGCAAAATGTCGATGGGGCACTATGGCTACACCTTC. Protein sequence: CASSKMSMGHYGYTF.

This rearrangement joins TRBV19 to TRBJ1-5; D is unresolved. This CDR3 is built from 13 residues. Germline V gene lookup returns CDR1 LNHDA and CDR2 SQIVND (reference sequence). V lost 1 base to trimming and J lost 5 bases, with 6 bases between them. The CDR3 coding sequence is TGTGCCAGTAGTATAGTCTCGTATCAGCCCCAGCATTTT. Translated: CASSIVSYQPQHF.

The V gene is TRBV5-8, the J gene TRBJ1-2; 8 bases map to TRBD1. Germline-derived CDR1 and CDR2 are SGHTS and YDEGEE. V gave up 0 bases and J gave up 2 bases; unmatched junction bases: 3. This CDR3 has 15 residues. CDR3 region: CASSLAWDRNYGYTF. The CDR3 coding sequence is TGTGCCAGCAGCTTGGCCTGGGACAGGAACTATGGCTACACCTTC.